The clone carrying this T cell receptor beta chain has just one count. The antigen remains unidentified. This entry belongs to a study of cytomegalovirus exposure and HLA in healthy donors. Study-wide results and caveats: It was reported in a later analysis that an Asian-associated ancestry cluster showed fewer N-insertions than the approximately 670-donor mean.

Healthy bone marrow donors made up the donors. Donors were nominally healthy when sampled, though unrecorded immune exposures were likely. The PCR had 60 Vbeta and 13 Jbeta primers. Method: immunoSEQ multiplex PCR; TCRdb's copy keeps in-frame clones and lacks some. The table includes 200,000 to 250,000 clones, roughly four fifths detected once. V was clipped by 6 bases and J by 0 bases; unmatched bases: 7. The CDR3 extends over 16 amino acids. Germline lookup yields CDR1 ENHRY and CDR2 SYGVKD. The sample was PBMCs. The receptor's source is a girl aged 10-17 years in good health and CMV-seronegative. The chain recombines TRBV10-3 with TRBJ1-2; 10 nucleotides line up with TRBD1. Here the CDR3 DNA reads TGTGCCATCAGCCCGGGACAGGGGCGAGCTAACTATGGCTACACCTTC. Its protein product is CAISPGQGRANYGYTF.